A single sample gave rise to the 24 T cell receptor beta chains below, sequenced in a study of shared clonotypes between healthy human individuals. The repertoire was sequenced with immunoSEQ multiplex PCR; TCRdb's copy has only in-frame clones and lacks some. This sample has some 690,000 clones, with about 92% found just once. Sequencing was performed on memory CD8+ T cells from PBMCs. Subset noted: CD45RO+ cells pooled with CCR7-negative TemRA cells. The source is a man aged 18 to 35 in good health. Some clones in this sample may be carry-over from other donors' samples.

The chain has TRBV4-1 and TRBJ1-1; D possibly corresponds to TRBD1 (6 bases). CDR3 size: 18 residues. V lost 0 bases and J lost 0, with 17 bases in between. Germline-derived CDR1 and CDR2 are MGHRA and YSYEKL. In DNA form, the CDR3 reads TGCGCCAGCAGCCAAGAGGTTGGGACAACATCCATGAACACTGAAGCTTTCTTT. Protein product: CASSQEVGTTSMNTEAFF.

The rearrangement links TRBV6-6 to TRBJ1-1; D remains unclear. Germline V gene sequence: CDR1 MNHNY, CDR2 SVGAGI (reference sequence). Trimming cost V 2 bases and J 0 bases, with 13 bases left between them. The length of the CDR3 is 16 residues. The CDR3 coding sequence is TGTGCCAGCAGTTACACGACCCTCAGGTTGAACACTGAAGCTTTCTTT. This translates into CASSYTTLRLNTEAFF.

The chain is built from TRBV27 and TRBJ2-7, with no clear D. The germline V gene encodes CDR1 MNHEY and CDR2 SMNVEV (reference sequence). This CDR3 comprises 14 residues. V lost 3 bases and J lost 4, with 13 bases in between. The CDR3 DNA reads TGTGCCAGCAGTTTCCTTGAGGACCTATACGAGCAGTACTTC. This gives the protein CASSFLEDLYEQYF.

The gene calls are TRBV18 and TRBJ2-7; no reliable D call. Deletions cut 2 bases from V and 6 bases from J, with 14 bases between. The CDR3 is 14 amino acids. Germline CDR1 KGHSH, CDR2 LQKENI. CDR3 amino acids: CASSPNPGPAEQYF. The CDR3 DNA is TGTGCCAGCTCACCAAACCCCGGCCCCGCCGAGCAGTACTTC.

This chain joins TRBV6-5 and TRBJ1-2; D call uncertain. V was trimmed by 2 bases and J by 4 bases, leaving 17 bases between them. The CDR3 loop spans 16 amino acids. Germline CDR1 is MNHEY and CDR2 is SVGAGI. The CDR3 loop is CASSYGEGGNSYGYTF. CDR3 nucleotide sequence: TGTGCCAGCAGTTACGGGGAGGGAGGGAACTCCTATGGCTACACCTTC.

The chain couples TRBV9 to TRBJ2-1, with 11 bases matching TRBD2. Losses at the gene ends were 4 bases for V and 6 bases for J; bases not matched to a gene: 9. The length of the CDR3 is 16 residues. Per the germline V gene, CDR1 is SGDLS and CDR2 is YYNGEE. As DNA, the CDR3 is TGTGCCAGCAGCCTCCAGGGGCTAGCGGGGGGCAATGAGCAGTTCTTC. It is translated as CASSLQGLAGGNEQFF.

The V and J genes are TRBV10-3 and TRBJ1-5; D is undetermined. With 11 bases removed from V and 4 bases from J, the gap between germline ends came to 18 bases. Per the germline V gene, CDR1 is ENHRY and CDR2 is SYGVKD. This CDR3 is 14 amino acids long. CDR3 in DNA: TGTGCCTCGTCTCTGAGCGAAGGGAATCAGCCCCAGCATTTT. Amino acid sequence: CASSLSEGNQPQHF.

DNA of the CDR3: TGTGCCAGCAGTTTCTTGGACAGGGGGAACACCGGGGAGCTGTTTTTT. The encoded protein is CASSFLDRGNTGELFF. The rearrangement joins TRBV27 to TRBJ2-2; 9 nucleotides agree with TRBD1. Germline V CDR1 and CDR2: MNHEY, SMNVEV (reference sequence). V lost 3 bases, J lost 1 base, and 3 bases stayed unmatched. The CDR3 covers 16 residues.

Regarding this clone: This sample includes further DNA sequences coding for the same CDR3. The chain has TRBV5-1 and TRBJ1-1; D unresolved. The CDR3 length is 12 residues. V lost 4 bases and J lost 4, with 8 bases in between. Per the germline V gene, CDR1 is SGHRS and CDR2 is YFSETQ. The CDR3 region has the DNA TGCGCCAGCAGCCCGACGGGCACTGAAGCTTTCTTT. It is translated as CASSPTGTEAFF.

The rearrangement links TRBV19 to TRBJ1-5, with D uncertain. The V end was cut by 6 bases, the J end by 0 bases, with 9 bases between. The CDR3 runs to 14 residues. Germline V gene data show CDR1 as LNHDA and CDR2 as SQIVND (reference sequence). CDR3 protein: CASSLPYSNQPQHF. CDR3 DNA: TGTGCCAGTAGCCTCCCGTATAGCAATCAGCCCCAGCATTTT.

This chain joins TRBV28 and TRBJ2-1; 9 positions agree with TRBD1. V gave up 6 bases and J gave up 4 bases; unmatched junction bases: 13. This CDR3 comprises 17 residues. Germline CDR1 MDHEN, CDR2 SYDVKM. CDR3 amino acids: CASSPLVRDREYNEQFF. As DNA, the CDR3 is TGTGCCAGCAGCCCGCTTGTCCGGGACAGGGAATACAATGAGCAGTTCTTC.

The gene calls are TRBV18 and TRBJ1-4, with D unclear. The germline gives CDR1 KGHSH, CDR2 LQKENI. V dropped 1 base and J dropped 0 bases, with 12 bases sitting between them. The CDR3 is 17 residues long. In DNA form, the CDR3 reads TGTGCCAGCTCACCACGCCGGGTTTGGACAACTAATGAAAAACTGTTTTTT. It is translated as CASSPRRVWTTNEKLFF.

The chain uses TRBV28 and TRBJ2-3; D might be TRBD1 (5 bases). Germline V gene sequence: CDR1 MDHEN, CDR2 SYDVKM. CDR3 size: 14 residues. V was cut by 2 bases and J by 2 bases, with 8 bases left in between. CDR3 residues: CASSLVRDTDTQYF. CDR3 DNA sequence: TGTGCCAGCAGTTTAGTCAGGGACACAGATACGCAGTATTTT.

The chain is built from TRBV7-9 and TRBJ1-1; D remains ambiguous. From germline, CDR1 is SEHNR and CDR2 FQNEAQ (reference sequence). The CDR3 covers 15 residues. V was clipped by 5 bases and J by 2 bases, with 15 bases between them. The CDR3 sequence: CASSIDLTTNTEAFF. The DNA of the CDR3 is TGTGCCAGCAGCATAGACCTGACGACCAACACTGAAGCTTTCTTT.

A few counts support this clone. The CDR3 bases are TGCGCCAGCAGCGGTTCCATCGGGGACACTGAAGCTTTCTTT. Protein sequence: CASSGSIGDTEAFF. This sequence joins TRBV5-1 and TRBJ1-1; D is ambiguous. Looked up from germline, CDR1 is SGHRS and CDR2 is YFSETQ. This CDR3 spans 14 amino acids. Trimming pared 4 bases from V and 3 bases from J, leaving 13 bases between.

The rearrangement links TRBV19 to TRBJ1-2; TRBD1 agrees at 8 bases. Per the germline V gene, CDR1 is LNHDA and CDR2 is SQIVND (reference sequence). The CDR3 is 17 residues long. V was clipped by 5 bases and J by 5 bases; unmatched bases: 16. The CDR3 DNA reads as TGTGCCAGTAGTCCCCCGGCAGGGGGCCTTTCGGTGTATGGCTACACCTTC. This codes for CASSPPAGGLSVYGYTF.

Here the CDR3 DNA reads TGTGCCAGCACCGCCGGGACAGGGGGTTTCAATGAGCAGTTCTTC. This gives the protein CASTAGTGGFNEQFF. The chain carries TRBV27 and TRBJ2-1; 11 nucleotides match TRBD1. Germline assignment: CDR1 MNHEY and CDR2 SMNVEV (reference sequence). This CDR3 contains 15 residues. The V gene end was trimmed by 7 bases and the J gene end by 6 bases; junction bases not matched to a gene: 8.

The chain couples TRBV7-7 to TRBJ2-5, with D perhaps matching TRBD1 (6 bases). CDR1 and CDR2 (germline): SSHAT, FNYEAQ (reference sequence). The length of the CDR3 is 14 residues. Trimming removed 4 bases from V and 1 base from J, with 10 bases in between. CDR3 nucleotide sequence: TGTGCCAGCAGCTCGACAGGAATCCAAGAGACCCAGTACTTC. As protein: CASSSTGIQETQYF.

At least ten counts were recorded for this clone. The sample carries other DNA sequences with the same CDR3. This chain links TRBV4-2 with TRBJ2-7; no reliable D call. V was shortened by 2 bases and J by 5 bases, with 19 bases between the two germline ends. Germline CDR1 is LGHNA and CDR2 is YNFKEQ. CDR3 length: 16 residues. CDR3 loop: CASSQPERAVQHEQYF. Written as DNA, the CDR3 is TGTGCCAGCAGCCAACCAGAACGAGCAGTACAACACGAGCAGTACTTC.

This clone occurred once. This rearrangement joins TRBV5-1 to TRBJ2-7, with D unclear. The CDR3 is 14 residues long. Trimming removed 2 bases at V and 0 bases at J, with 9 bases between. The V gene's germline CDR1 is SGHRS and CDR2 YFSETQ. The CDR3 DNA reads TGCGCCAGCAGCTTCCGAAAGAGCTCCTACGAGCAGTACTTC. Amino acids: CASSFRKSSYEQYF.

The CDR3 nucleotides are TGTGCCAGCAGTTTATTGTCGGGCCATGGCTACGAGCAGTACTTC. It specifies CASSLLSGHGYEQYF. This rearrangement joins TRBV28 to TRBJ2-5; D gene ambiguous. The end of the DNA fits TRBJ2-7 better, so the J call may be wrong. In germline, CDR1 is MDHEN, CDR2 SYDVKM. This CDR3 has 15 residues.

The J gene is TRBJ2-1, the V gene TRBV30; D is ambiguous. V lost 4 bases, J lost 9 bases, and 16 bases lay in between. The germline CDR1 and CDR2 sequences are GTSNPN and SVGIG (reference sequence). The CDR3 runs to 13 residues. The CDR3 sequence is CAWTGSSGGEQFF. DNA for the CDR3: TGTGCCTGGACTGGGTCGTCTGGCGGTGAGCAGTTCTTC.

A single count supports this clone. V and J are TRBV10-3 and TRBJ1-2; 7 positions match TRBD1. J lost 5 bases, V lost 0 bases, and 3 bases had no gene match. The germline CDR1 and CDR2 sequences are ENHRY and SYGVKD. The CDR3 sequence is 14 residues long. The chain's CDR3 is CAISESPGGYGYTF. The CDR3 DNA reads TGTGCCATCAGTGAGTCACCAGGGGGATATGGCTACACCTTC.

V and J are TRBV2 and TRBJ2-3; D perhaps matches TRBD2 (5 bases). The germline CDR1 and CDR2 sequences are SNHLY and FYNNEI. The V end lost 2 bases, the J end lost 2 bases, and 17 bases lay between the germline ends. The CDR3 runs to 17 residues. CDR3 residues: CASSELLGSGDTDTQYF. The CDR3 bases are TGTGCCAGCAGTGAACTTCTCGGAAGCGGCGACACAGATACGCAGTATTTT.